This passage covers 25 T cell receptor beta chains from one sample sequenced in a study of T cell responses to AZD1222 COVID-19 vaccine (TCRdb year 2021). The method behind the library was the immunoSEQ multiplex PCR assay. TCRdb stores this immuneACCESS table with in-frame sequences only. Part of the clones is absent; in the studies checked, under half of the shortfall reflects unresolved V genes, and no reason is known for the rest. The table for this sample records about 140,000 clones. The ten largest clones add up to around 2.2% of the sample. The intended sense of this specimen's time point label: baseline before first vaccination. Sequenced material: peripheral blood. These receptor sequences come from an adult in good health.

The chain is built from TRBV5-1 and TRBJ2-7; TRBD2 matches 8 bases. The V and J ends lost 1 base and 2 bases, in that order; junction bases with no gene match: 8. The CDR3 runs 16 residues. Germline assignment: CDR1 SGHRS and CDR2 YFSETQ. CDR3 sequence (DNA): TGCGCCAGCAGCTTGTCGACTAGCGAGATTACCTACGAGCAGTACTTC. It translates to CASSLSTSEITYEQYF.

The chain is built from TRBV7-2 and TRBJ1-2, with D possibly being TRBD1 (6 bases). This CDR3 has 15 residues. V lost 1 base and J lost 4, with 13 bases in between. Germline lookup yields CDR1 SGHTA and CDR2 FQGNSA. The CDR3 DNA is TGTGCCAGCAGCTTAGTCACAGGGACCCCCTATGGCTACACCTTC. Translation gives CASSLVTGTPYGYTF.

This chain links TRBV5-1 with TRBJ2-5; the D gene is possibly TRBD1 (6 bases). V was trimmed by 4 bases and J by 1 base, leaving 14 bases between them. Per the germline V gene, CDR1 is SGHRS and CDR2 is YFSETQ. This CDR3 comprises 15 residues. Here the CDR3 reads CASSRTGTTQETQYF. CDR3 coding DNA: TGCGCCAGCAGCCGAACAGGGACGACCCAAGAGACCCAGTACTTC.

J is TRBJ2-1 and V is TRBV7-3, with 8 nucleotides matching TRBD2. With 5 bases clipped from V and 0 bases from J, the junction kept 6 bases outside the gene matches. The CDR3 runs 16 residues. Germline-derived CDR1 and CDR2 are SGHTA and FQGTGA. CDR3 region: CASSPSGGGSYNEQFF. CDR3 nucleotide sequence: TGTGCCAGCAGCCCATCCGGGGGGGGCTCCTACAATGAGCAGTTCTTC.

The V and J genes are TRBV29-1 and TRBJ2-5, with 9 nucleotides matching TRBD2. CDR1 and CDR2 (germline): SQVTM, ANQGSEA. This CDR3 is built from 16 residues. V was clipped by 7 bases and J by 5 bases; unmatched bases: 17. CDR3 sequence: CSAPPSGVGGVETQYF. CDR3 coding DNA: TGCAGCGCCCCCCCTAGCGGGGTTGGAGGTGTGGAGACCCAGTACTTC.

This chain uses TRBV6-1 with TRBJ2-3; no definite D call. CDR3 length: 15 residues. Germline V gene lookup returns CDR1 MNHNS and CDR2 SASEGT. Trimming stripped 3 bases from V and 2 bases from J, with 12 bases between. In DNA, the CDR3 is TGTGCCAGCAGTGATGGTAGTTTGACCACAGATACGCAGTATTTT. Protein: CASSDGSLTTDTQYF.

The chain recombines TRBV6-5 with TRBJ1-3; D is possibly TRBD1 (5 bases). In germline, CDR1 is MNHEY, CDR2 SVGAGI. Between the trimmed V and J ends, which lost 6 bases and 0 bases, there was a span of 9 bases. CDR3 length: 14 residues. The CDR3 is CASSRGGSGNTIYF. CDR3 coding DNA: TGTGCCAGCAGCCGGGGGGGCTCTGGAAACACCATATATTTT.

The chain carries TRBV19 and TRBJ2-7, with 10 bases aligning to TRBD1. Germline CDR1 reads LNHDA; CDR2 reads SQIVND (reference sequence). The CDR3 loop spans 14 amino acids. Unmatched junction bases numbered 3, after V lost 4 bases and J lost 3 bases. The CDR3 is CASSTGTGDYEQYF. CDR3 coding DNA: TGTGCCAGTAGTACCGGGACAGGGGACTACGAGCAGTACTTC. Full variable domain (remainder filled in from reference TRBV19 and TRBJ2-7): DGGITQSPKYLFRKEGQNVTLSCEQNLNHDAMYWYRQDPGQGLRLIYYSQIVNDFQKGDIAEGYSVSREKKESFPLTVTSAQKNPTAFYLCASSTGTGDYEQYFGPGTRLTVT.

CDR3 DNA: TGTGCCAGCAGTTACCCCCCGGGACAGAACACCGGGGAGCTGTTTTTT. Translated: CASSYPPGQNTGELFF. The chain has TRBV6-5 and TRBJ2-2, with D possibly matching TRBD1 (6 bases). V was shortened by 2 bases and J by 1 base, with 11 bases between the two germline ends. There are 16 residues in the CDR3. The germline gives CDR1 MNHEY, CDR2 SVGAGI.

The V call is TRBV19, the J call TRBJ1-2; TRBD1 agrees at 9 bases. V shed 6 bases, J shed 8 bases, and the junction held 13 bases outside the gene matches. The CDR3 contains 15 residues. CDR1 is LNHDA and CDR2 is SQIVND in the germline V gene (reference sequence). The CDR3 region is CASSPWDRVTQGYTF. Written as DNA, the CDR3 is TGTGCCAGTAGCCCCTGGGACAGGGTGACTCAAGGCTACACCTTC.

The chain employs TRBV30 and TRBJ1-3, with a possible D match to TRBD1 (6 bases). The CDR3 consists of 14 residues. Per germline, CDR1 GTSNPN and CDR2 SVGIG (reference sequence). V dropped 5 bases and J dropped 4 bases, with 15 bases sitting between them. DNA for the CDR3: TGTGCCTGGCAAACAGGGAGCCCCGGAAACACCATATATTTT. Translating gives CAWQTGSPGNTIYF.

This sequence joins TRBV30 and TRBJ1-5, with TRBD1 as a possible D gene (5 bases). The length of the CDR3 is 14 residues. Germline CDR1 reads GTSNPN; CDR2 reads SVGIG (reference sequence). V dropped 1 base and J dropped 1 base, with 8 bases sitting between them. The CDR3 spells CAWSARQSNQPQHF. CDR3 sequence (DNA): TGTGCCTGGAGTGCAAGACAGAGCAATCAGCCCCAGCATTTT.

This chain connects TRBV9 to TRBJ1-3; D is uncertain. There are 16 residues in the CDR3. The V gene lost 1 base and the J gene lost 4 bases, with 15 bases spanning the gap. Per the germline V gene, CDR1 is SGDLS and CDR2 is YYNGEE. DNA of the CDR3: TGTGCCAGCAGCGTAACGGCCTCAGCGTACGGAAACACCATATATTTT. It encodes CASSVTASAYGNTIYF.

V gene TRBV5-1 combines with J gene TRBJ1-1; TRBD1 matches 10 bases. Trimming at V came to 0 bases and at J to 0 bases, leaving 2 bases not matched to a gene. Germline V gives CDR1 SGHRS, CDR2 YFSETQ. CDR3 length: 16 residues. This CDR3 is CASSLGTGGMNTEAFF. CDR3 nucleotide sequence: TGCGCCAGCAGCTTGGGGACAGGGGGTATGAACACTGAAGCTTTCTTT.

The rearrangement uses TRBV6-2 or TRBV6-3 and TRBJ1-2; D not certain. The CDR3 has 16 amino acids. The germline V and J ends were trimmed by 0 bases and 4 bases, with 15 bases remaining between them. Germline V lookup: CDR1 MNHEY, CDR2 SVGEGT. In DNA, the CDR3 is TGTGCCAGCAGTTACTCCCGAGTGTGGCAGCTCTATGGCTACACCTTC. This codes for CASSYSRVWQLYGYTF.

The gene calls are TRBV9 and TRBJ2-3; D is tentatively TRBD1 or TRBD2 (5 bases each). Germline values: CDR1 SGDLS, CDR2 YYNGEE. The CDR3 loop spans 15 amino acids. V lost 0 bases and J lost 6, with 14 bases in between. The CDR3 loop reads CASSVDGGTLDTQYF. As DNA, the CDR3 is TGTGCCAGCAGCGTAGATGGGGGAACCCTTGATACGCAGTATTTT.

The chain uses TRBV19 and TRBJ2-2; D not resolved. The CDR3 totals 12 residues. Germline CDR1 reads LNHDA; CDR2 reads SQIVND (reference sequence). V lost 7 bases to trimming and J lost 6 bases, with 9 bases between them. CDR3 in DNA: TGTGCCAGTATGTGGGGTCCCGGGGAGCTGTTTTTT. It encodes CASMWGPGELFF.

The chain employs TRBV30 and TRBJ1-5; D is uncertain. Trimming left V 1 base short and J 3 bases short, with 13 bases between. Per germline, CDR1 GTSNPN and CDR2 SVGIG (reference sequence). CDR3 length equals 15 residues. This chain's CDR3 is CAWSENRADNQPQHF. CDR3 in DNA: TGTGCCTGGAGTGAAAATAGGGCCGACAATCAGCCCCAGCATTTT.

The chain is built from TRBV7-8 and TRBJ2-7; 7 nucleotides match TRBD1. V lost 4 bases and J lost 3; bases outside the gene matches: 3. Germline-derived CDR1 and CDR2 are SGHVS and FQNEAQ. The CDR3 sequence is 13 residues long. The CDR3 protein is CASSSRTGYEQYF. CDR3 DNA sequence: TGTGCCAGCAGCTCACGGACAGGCTACGAGCAGTACTTC.

V and J are TRBV5-4 and TRBJ2-1, with 7 bases aligning to TRBD2. The germline V gene encodes CDR1 SGHNT and CDR2 YYREEE (reference sequence). CDR3 length: 13 residues. The ends lost 1 base at V and 8 bases at J; junction bases unmatched: 3. The CDR3 region is CASSLPSGDEQFF. In nucleotides, the CDR3 is TGTGCCAGCAGCTTGCCCAGCGGGGATGAGCAGTTCTTC.

The gene calls are TRBV5-1 and TRBJ1-2; 7 bases map to TRBD1. Per germline, CDR1 SGHRS and CDR2 YFSETQ. The ends lost 3 bases at V and 7 bases at J; junction bases unmatched: 12. The CDR3 consists of 15 residues. The CDR3 DNA is TGCGCCAGCAGCTCCACAGGGGATCGGGCAGGTGGCTACACCTTC. Translating it yields CASSSTGDRAGGYTF.

The V call is TRBV28, the J call TRBJ1-3; tentative D call: TRBD1 (6 bases). Trimming left V 6 bases short and J 0 bases short, with 12 bases between. The CDR3 is 15 amino acids. The germline CDR1 and CDR2 sequences are MDHEN and SYDVKM. Here the CDR3 reads CASRSDRTSGNTIYF. DNA of the CDR3: TGTGCCAGCAGATCGGACAGAACCTCTGGAAACACCATATATTTT.

This chain uses TRBV11-2 with TRBJ1-4; D is ambiguous. The CDR3 consists of 14 residues. CDR1 is SGHAT, CDR2 FQNNGV, per germline. V gave up 1 base and J gave up 4 bases, with 7 bases separating them. In nucleotides, the CDR3 is TGTGCCAGCAGCTTAGTCACGGTTAATGAAAAACTGTTTTTT. Its translation: CASSLVTVNEKLFF.

The chain has TRBV7-6 and TRBJ2-2; 9 bases fit TRBD2. The length of the CDR3 is 15 residues. The V gene's germline CDR1 is SGHVS and CDR2 FNYEAQ. The V gene end was trimmed by 6 bases and the J gene end by 7 bases; junction bases not matched to a gene: 9. Here the CDR3 DNA reads TGTGCCAGCAGGACAGCTAGCGGGGAGGACGGGGAGCTGTTTTTT. It encodes CASRTASGEDGELFF.

This chain connects TRBV7-6 to TRBJ2-3; D perhaps matches TRBD2 (5 bases). Trimming left V 1 base short and J 4 bases short, with 9 bases between. Germline values: CDR1 SGHVS, CDR2 FNYEAQ. This CDR3 is built from 14 residues. In nucleotides, the CDR3 is TGTGCCAGCAGCTTAGGCGCCGGGGCAGATACGCAGTATTTT. It yields the protein CASSLGAGADTQYF.